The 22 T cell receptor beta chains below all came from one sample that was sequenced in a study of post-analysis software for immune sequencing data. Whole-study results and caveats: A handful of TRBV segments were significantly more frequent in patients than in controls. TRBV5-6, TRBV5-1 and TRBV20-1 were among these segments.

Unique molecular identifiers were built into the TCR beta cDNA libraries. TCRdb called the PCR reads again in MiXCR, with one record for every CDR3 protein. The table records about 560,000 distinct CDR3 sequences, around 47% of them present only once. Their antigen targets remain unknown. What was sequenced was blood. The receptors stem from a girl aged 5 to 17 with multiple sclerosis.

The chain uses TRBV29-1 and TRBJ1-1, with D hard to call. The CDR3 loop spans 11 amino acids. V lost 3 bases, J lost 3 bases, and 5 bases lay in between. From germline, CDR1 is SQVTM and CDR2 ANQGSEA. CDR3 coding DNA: TGCAGCGTTGAGCCGTACACTGAAGCTTTCTTT. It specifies CSVEPYTEAFF. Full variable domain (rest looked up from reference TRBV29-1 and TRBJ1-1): SAVISQKPSRDICQRGTSLTIQCQVDSQVTMMFWYRQQPGQSLTLIATANQGSEATYESGFVIDKFPISRPNLTFSTLTVSNMSPEDSSIYLCSVEPYTEAFFGQGTRLTVV.

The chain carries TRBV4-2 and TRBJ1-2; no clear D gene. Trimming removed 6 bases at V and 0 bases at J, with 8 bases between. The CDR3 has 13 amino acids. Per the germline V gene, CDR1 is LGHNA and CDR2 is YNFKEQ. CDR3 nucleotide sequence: TGTGCCAGCAGTGTAGGTACTAACTATGGCTACACCTTC. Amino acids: CASSVGTNYGYTF.

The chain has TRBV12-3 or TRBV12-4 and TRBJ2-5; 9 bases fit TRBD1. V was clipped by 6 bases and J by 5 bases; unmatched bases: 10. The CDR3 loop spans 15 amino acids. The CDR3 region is CASSSLYRGHETQYF. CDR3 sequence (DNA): TGTGCCAGCAGCTCTCTATACAGGGGGCACGAGACCCAGTACTTC.

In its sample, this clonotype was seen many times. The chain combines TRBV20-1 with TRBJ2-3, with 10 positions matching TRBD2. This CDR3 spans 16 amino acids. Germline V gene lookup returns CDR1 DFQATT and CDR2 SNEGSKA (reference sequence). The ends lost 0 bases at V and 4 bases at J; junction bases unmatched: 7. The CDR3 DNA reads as TGCAGTGCTAGAGATCCTCTAGCGGGGGAGGCAGATACGCAGTATTTT. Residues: CSARDPLAGEADTQYF.

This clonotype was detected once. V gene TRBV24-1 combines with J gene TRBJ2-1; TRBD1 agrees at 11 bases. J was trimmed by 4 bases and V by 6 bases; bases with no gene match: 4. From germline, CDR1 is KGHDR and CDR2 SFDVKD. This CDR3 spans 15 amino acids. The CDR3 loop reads CATSPGTGGYNEQFF. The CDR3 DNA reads TGTGCCACCAGTCCCGGGACAGGGGGATACAATGAGCAGTTCTTC.

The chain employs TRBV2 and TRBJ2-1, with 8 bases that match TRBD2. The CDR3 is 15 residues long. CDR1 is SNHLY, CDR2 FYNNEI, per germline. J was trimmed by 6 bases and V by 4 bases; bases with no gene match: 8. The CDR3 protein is CASSGRGAFFNEQFF. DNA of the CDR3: TGTGCCAGCAGTGGGCGGGGGGCTTTTTTCAATGAGCAGTTCTTC.

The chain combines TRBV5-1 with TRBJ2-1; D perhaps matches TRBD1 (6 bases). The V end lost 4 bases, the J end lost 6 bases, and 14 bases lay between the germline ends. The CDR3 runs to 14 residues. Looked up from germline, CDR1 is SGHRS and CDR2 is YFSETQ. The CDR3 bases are TGCGCCAGCAGCCAGAATAACAGGGTCAATGAGCAGTTCTTC. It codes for CASSQNNRVNEQFF.

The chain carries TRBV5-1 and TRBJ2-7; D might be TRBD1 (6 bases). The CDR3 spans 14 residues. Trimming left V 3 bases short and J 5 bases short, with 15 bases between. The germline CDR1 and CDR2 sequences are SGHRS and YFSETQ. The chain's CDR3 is CASSSPTGNDEQYF. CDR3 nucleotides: TGCGCCAGCAGCTCGCCAACAGGGAACGACGAGCAGTACTTC.

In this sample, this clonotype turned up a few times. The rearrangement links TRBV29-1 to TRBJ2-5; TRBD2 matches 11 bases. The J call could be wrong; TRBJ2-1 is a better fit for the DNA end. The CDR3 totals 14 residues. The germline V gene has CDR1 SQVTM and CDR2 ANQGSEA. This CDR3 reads CSVVGLAGGETQFF. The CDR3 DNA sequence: TGCAGCGTTGTCGGCCTAGCGGGGGGTGAGACCCAGTTCTTC.

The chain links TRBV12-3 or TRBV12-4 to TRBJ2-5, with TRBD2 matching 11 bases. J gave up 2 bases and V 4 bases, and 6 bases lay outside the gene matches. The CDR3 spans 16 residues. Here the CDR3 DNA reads TGTGCCAGCAGTTATTTAGCGGGGGGGCTACAAGAGACCCAGTACTTC. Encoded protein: CASSYLAGGLQETQYF.

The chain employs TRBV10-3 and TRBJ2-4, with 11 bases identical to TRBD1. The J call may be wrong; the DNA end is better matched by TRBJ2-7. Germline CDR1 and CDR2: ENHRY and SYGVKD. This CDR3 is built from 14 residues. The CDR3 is CAIRGTGGAYEQYF. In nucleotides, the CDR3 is TGTGCCATCAGGGGGACAGGGGGGGCCTACGAGCAGTACTTC.

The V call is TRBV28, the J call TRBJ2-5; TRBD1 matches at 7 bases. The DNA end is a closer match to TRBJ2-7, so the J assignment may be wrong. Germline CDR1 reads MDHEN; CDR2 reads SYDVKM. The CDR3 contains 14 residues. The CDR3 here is CASHLTGAPYEQYF. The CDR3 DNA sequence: TGTGCCTCCCACCTCACAGGGGCTCCCTACGAGCAGTACTTC.

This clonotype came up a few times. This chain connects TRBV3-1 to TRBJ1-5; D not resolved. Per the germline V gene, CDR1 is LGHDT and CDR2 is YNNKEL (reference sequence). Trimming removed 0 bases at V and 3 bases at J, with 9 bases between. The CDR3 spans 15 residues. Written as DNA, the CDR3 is TGTGCCAGCAGCCAAGATCTCAGGAACAATCAGCCCCAGCATTTT. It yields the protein CASSQDLRNNQPQHF. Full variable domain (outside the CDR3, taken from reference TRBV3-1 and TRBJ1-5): DTAVSQTPKYLVTQMGNDKSIKCEQNLGHDTMYWYKQDSKKFLKIMFSYNNKELIINETVPNRFSPKSPDKAHLNLHINSLELGDSAVYFCASSQDLRNNQPQHFGDGTRLSIL.

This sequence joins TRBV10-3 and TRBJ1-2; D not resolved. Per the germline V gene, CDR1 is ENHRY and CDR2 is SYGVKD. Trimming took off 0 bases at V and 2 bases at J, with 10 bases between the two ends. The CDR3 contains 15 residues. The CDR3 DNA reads TGTGCCATCAGTGAGTCAGTTGGGTCGAACTATGGCTACACCTTC. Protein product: CAISESVGSNYGYTF.

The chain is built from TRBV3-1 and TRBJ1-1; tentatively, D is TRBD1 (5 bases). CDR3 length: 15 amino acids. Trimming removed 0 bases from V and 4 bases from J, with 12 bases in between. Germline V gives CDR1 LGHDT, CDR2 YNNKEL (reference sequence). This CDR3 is CASSQEGKGRTEAFF. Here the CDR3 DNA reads TGTGCCAGCAGCCAAGAGGGGAAGGGACGCACTGAAGCTTTCTTT.

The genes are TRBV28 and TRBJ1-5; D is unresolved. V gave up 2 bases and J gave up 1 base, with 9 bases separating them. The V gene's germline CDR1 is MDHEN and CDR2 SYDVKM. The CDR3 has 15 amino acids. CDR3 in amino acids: CASSLGRKSNQPQHF. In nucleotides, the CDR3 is TGTGCCAGCAGTTTAGGGCGCAAGAGCAATCAGCCCCAGCATTTT.

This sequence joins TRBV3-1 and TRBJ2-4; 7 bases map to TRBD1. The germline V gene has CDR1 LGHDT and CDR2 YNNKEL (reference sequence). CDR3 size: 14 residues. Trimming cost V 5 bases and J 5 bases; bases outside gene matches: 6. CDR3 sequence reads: CASSSGTEQNIQYF. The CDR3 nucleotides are TGTGCCAGCAGCTCCGGGACAGAACAAAACATTCAGTACTTC.

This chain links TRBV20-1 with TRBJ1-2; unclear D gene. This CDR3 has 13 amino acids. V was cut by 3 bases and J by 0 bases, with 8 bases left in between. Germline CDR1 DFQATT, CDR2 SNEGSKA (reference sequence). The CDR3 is CSARYKANYGYTF. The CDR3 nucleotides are TGCAGTGCTAGGTACAAAGCTAACTATGGCTACACCTTC.

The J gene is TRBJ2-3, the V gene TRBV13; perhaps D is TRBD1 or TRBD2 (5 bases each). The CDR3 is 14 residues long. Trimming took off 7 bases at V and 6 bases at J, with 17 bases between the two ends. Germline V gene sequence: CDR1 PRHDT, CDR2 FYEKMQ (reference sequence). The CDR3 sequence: CASTRVEGMDTQYF. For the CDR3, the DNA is TGTGCCAGCACAAGGGTTGAGGGGATGGATACGCAGTATTTT.

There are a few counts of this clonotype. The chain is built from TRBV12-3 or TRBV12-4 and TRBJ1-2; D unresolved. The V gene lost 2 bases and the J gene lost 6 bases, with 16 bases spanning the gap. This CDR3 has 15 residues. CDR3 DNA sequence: TGTGCCAGCAGTTTAAGGGCAGGCCTAAGCGATGGCTACACCTTC. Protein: CASSLRAGLSDGYTF.

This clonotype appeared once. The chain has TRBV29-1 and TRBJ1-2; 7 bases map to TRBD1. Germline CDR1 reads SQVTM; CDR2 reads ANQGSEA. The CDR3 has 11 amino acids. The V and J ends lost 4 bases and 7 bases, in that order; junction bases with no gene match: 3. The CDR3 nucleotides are TGCAGCGTTGTACGACAGGGTGGCTACACCTTC. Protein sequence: CSVVRQGGYTF.

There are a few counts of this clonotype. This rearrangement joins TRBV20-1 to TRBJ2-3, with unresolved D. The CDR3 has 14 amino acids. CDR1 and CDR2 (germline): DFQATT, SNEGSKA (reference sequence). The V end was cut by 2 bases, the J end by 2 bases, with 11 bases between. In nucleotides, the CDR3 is TGCAGTGCTAGAACCCGGTTAAACACAGATACGCAGTATTTT. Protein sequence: CSARTRLNTDTQYF.